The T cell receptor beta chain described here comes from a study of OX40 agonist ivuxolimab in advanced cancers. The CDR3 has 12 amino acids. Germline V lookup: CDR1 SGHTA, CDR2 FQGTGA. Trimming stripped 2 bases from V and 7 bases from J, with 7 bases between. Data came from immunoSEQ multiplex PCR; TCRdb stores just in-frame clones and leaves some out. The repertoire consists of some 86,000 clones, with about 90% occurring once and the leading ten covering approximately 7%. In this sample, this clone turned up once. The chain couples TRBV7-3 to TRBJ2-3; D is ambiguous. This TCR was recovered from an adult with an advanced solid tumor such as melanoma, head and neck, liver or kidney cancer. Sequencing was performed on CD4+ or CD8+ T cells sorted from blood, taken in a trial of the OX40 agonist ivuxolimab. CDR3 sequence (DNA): TGTGCCAGCAGCTTAGGACGGAATACGCAGTATTTT. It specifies CASSLGRNTQYF.